This T cell receptor (beta chain) is drawn from a study of cytomegalovirus exposure and HLA in healthy donors. Notes on the study in general: Specific recognition of CMV antigens was confirmed in vitro for a few chains (all CMV-associated). A later analysis found most CMV-associated TCR beta chains apparently HLA-restricted. Among TCR beta chains, those listed as cytomegalovirus-associated numbered about 160. Previously analyzed data showed that most TCR beta V segments were productive at a frequency of about 87% or about 30%.

CDR1 is LNHNV and CDR2 is YYDKDF in the germline V gene (reference sequence). V gave up 6 bases and J gave up 0 bases, with 12 bases separating them. CDR3 size: 16 residues. The PCR ran on 60 Vbeta and 13 Jbeta primers. Assay used: immunoSEQ multiplex PCR; TCRdb lists only in-frame clones, some missing. This sample carries 200,000 to 250,000 clones, 80% to 85% of them seen once, and the ten largest clones take less than 9%. Regarding this clone: Its target is unknown.

The rearrangement uses TRBV15 and TRBJ2-6, with a weak D call TRBD1 (6 bases). The sequenced material came from PBMCs. This sequence was found in a woman aged 60 to 75 in good health and CMV-seropositive. The CDR3 region has the DNA TGTGCCACCAGTGGCAGGGGCATCTCTGGGGCCAACGTCCTGACTTTC. It codes for CATSGRGISGANVLTF. Drawing the rest from reference TRBV15 and TRBJ2-6, the complete variable domain is DAMVIQNPRYQVTQFGKPVTLSCSQTLNHNVMYWYQQKSSQAPKLLFHYYDKDFNNEADTPDNFQSRRPNTSFCFLDIRSPGLGDTAMYLCATSGRGISGANVLTFGAGSRLTVL.